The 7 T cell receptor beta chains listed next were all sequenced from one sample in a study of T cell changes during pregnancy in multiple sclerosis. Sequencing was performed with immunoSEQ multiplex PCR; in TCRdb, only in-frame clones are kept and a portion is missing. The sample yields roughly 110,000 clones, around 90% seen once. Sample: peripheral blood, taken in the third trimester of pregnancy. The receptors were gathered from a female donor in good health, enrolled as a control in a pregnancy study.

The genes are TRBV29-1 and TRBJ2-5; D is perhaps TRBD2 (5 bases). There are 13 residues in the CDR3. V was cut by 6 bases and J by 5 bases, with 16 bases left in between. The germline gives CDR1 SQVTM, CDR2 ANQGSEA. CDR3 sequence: CSVADQARETQYF. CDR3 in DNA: TGCAGCGTAGCGGACCAGGCACGGGAGACCCAGTACTTC.

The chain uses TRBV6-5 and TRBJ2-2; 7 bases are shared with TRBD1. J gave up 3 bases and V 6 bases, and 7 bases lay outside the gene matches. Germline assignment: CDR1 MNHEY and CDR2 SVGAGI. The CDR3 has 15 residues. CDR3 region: CASRWDSRDTGELFF. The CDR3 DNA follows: TGTGCCAGCAGATGGGACAGTCGGGACACCGGGGAGCTGTTTTTT.

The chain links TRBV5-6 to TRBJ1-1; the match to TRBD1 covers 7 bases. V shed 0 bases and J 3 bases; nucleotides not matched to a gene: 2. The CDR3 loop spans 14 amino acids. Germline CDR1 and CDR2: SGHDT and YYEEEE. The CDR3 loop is CASSLVTGDTEAFF. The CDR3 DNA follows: TGTGCCAGCAGCTTGGTTACAGGGGACACTGAAGCTTTCTTT.

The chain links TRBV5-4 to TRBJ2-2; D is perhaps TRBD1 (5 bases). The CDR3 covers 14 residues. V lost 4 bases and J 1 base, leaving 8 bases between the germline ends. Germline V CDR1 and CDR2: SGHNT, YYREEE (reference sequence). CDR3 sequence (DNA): TGTGCCAGCAGCCAAGGACAGAACACCGGGGAGCTGTTTTTT. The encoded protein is CASSQGQNTGELFF.

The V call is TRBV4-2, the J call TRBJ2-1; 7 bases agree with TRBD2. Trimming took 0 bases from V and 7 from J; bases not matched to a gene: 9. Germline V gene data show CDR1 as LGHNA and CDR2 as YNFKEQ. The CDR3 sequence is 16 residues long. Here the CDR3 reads CASSQEGGGNWNEQFF. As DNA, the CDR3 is TGTGCCAGCAGCCAAGAGGGGGGGGGTAATTGGAATGAGCAGTTCTTC.

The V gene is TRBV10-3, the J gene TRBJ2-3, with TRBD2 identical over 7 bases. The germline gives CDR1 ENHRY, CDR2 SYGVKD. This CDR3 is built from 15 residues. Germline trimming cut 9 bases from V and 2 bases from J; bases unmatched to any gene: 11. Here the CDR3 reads CAIAWASGYTDTQYF. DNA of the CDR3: TGTGCCATAGCATGGGCTAGCGGATACACAGATACGCAGTATTTT.

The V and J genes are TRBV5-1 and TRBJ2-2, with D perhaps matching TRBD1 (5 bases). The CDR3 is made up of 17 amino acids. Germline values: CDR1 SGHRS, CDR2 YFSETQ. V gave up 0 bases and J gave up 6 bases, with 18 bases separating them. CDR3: CASSLAGQGWSPGELFF. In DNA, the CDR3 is TGCGCCAGCAGCTTGGCCGGTCAGGGTTGGTCTCCCGGGGAGCTGTTTTTT.